This T cell receptor (beta chain) was sequenced in a study of blood T cell repertoires in COVID-19. Only in-frame clones appear in the TCRdb table, and some are missing; sequencing was by immunoSEQ multiplex PCR. The data contain a few hundred thousand clones, about 90% of them singletons. The TCR was taken from a man aged 30 to 45 who had recovered from COVID-19. Input material: PBMCs or T cells enriched from blood (not recorded which).

In DNA form, the CDR3 reads TGTGCCAGCAGCCTCTCTGGGACAGACTATGGCTACACCTTC. It codes for CASSLSGTDYGYTF. The chain carries TRBV9 and TRBJ1-2; 7 bases fit TRBD1. CDR1 SGDLS and CDR2 YYNGEE come from the germline V gene. V shed 4 bases and J 3 bases; nucleotides not matched to a gene: 6. This CDR3 contains 14 residues.